A selection of T cell receptor beta chains follows, all from one sample in a study of blood T cell repertoires in COVID-19. TCRdb's table, derived via immunoSEQ multiplex PCR, lists solely in-frame clones and lacks some. In the table there are around 450,000 clones, about 90% of which are singletons. Sequencing was done on a sample of PBMCs or T cells enriched from blood (not recorded which). The receptors shown here come from a young woman who had recovered from COVID-19. The CDR3 runs from the conserved cysteine through the conserved F or W. D genes are given only for firm matches. Only part of the rows carry a size: once, few, many, or a class if the clone is expanded.

j_call d_call v_call clone_size cdr3_nt cdr3_aa
TRBJ2-5 TRBD1 TRBV5-3 . TGTGCCAGAAGCTTGTTCAGGGGGTGGGAGACCCAGTACTTC CARSLFRGWETQYF
TRBJ2-3 . TRBV10-2 . TGCGCCACCTTACCCCGGGAAACGAATACGCAGTATTTT CATLPRETNTQYF
TRBJ2-7 . TRBV30 . TGTGCCTGGAGTGCGGGGAATGGAGACGAGCAGTACTTC CAWSAGNGDEQYF
TRBJ2-5 . TRBV2 once TGTGCCAGCAGTGAGCGACAGTACCAAGAGACCCAGTACTTC CASSERQYQETQYF
TRBJ1-5 . TRBV30 . TGTGCCTGGAGCGTTTATTCCCCTGGCCTCCCCAGGGGTCAGCCCCAGCATTTT CAWSVYSPGLPRGQPQHF
TRBJ1-1 . TRBV28 . TGTGCCAGCAGTTCGACGGGGAGGACGGTAACTGAAGCTTTCTTT CASSSTGRTVTEAFF
TRBJ2-5 . TRBV4-1 . TGCGCCAGCAGCCAGGGGGGGGGCTTAGCGAAGACCCAGTACTTC CASSQGGGLAKTQYF
TRBJ1-1 . TRBV12-3/TRBV12-4 . TGTGCCAGCAGTTTTAAGCCGAACACTGAAGCTTTCTTT CASSFKPNTEAFF
TRBJ1-5 . TRBV6-5 . TGTGCCAGCAGTTACTCGGCGGGGTCTAGCAATCAGCCCCAGCATTTT CASSYSAGSSNQPQHF
TRBJ2-1 . TRBV3-1/TRBV3-2 . TGTGCCAGCAGCCAAGGGGGCGGGGGCTTACCCAATGAGCAGTTCTTC CASSQGGGGLPNEQFF
TRBJ2-1 TRBD2 TRBV25-1 . TGTGCCAGCAGTGACATTTTAAGCGGGGGGACCCACAATGAGCAGTTCTTC CASSDILSGGTHNEQFF
TRBJ1-2 . TRBV7-2 . TGTGCCAGTACATACAGGGAAATTGGTGATGGCTACACCTTC CASTYREIGDGYTF
TRBJ1-4 TRBD1 TRBV4-1 once TGCGCCAGCGGTTCCCTGGCAGGGGGCGAAGAAGAAAAACTGTTTTTT CASGSLAGGEEEKLFF
TRBJ2-6 TRBD1 TRBV27 . TGTGCCAGCAGTTTAGGGACAGGGGTGTACTCTGGGGCCAACGTCCTGACTTTC CASSLGTGVYSGANVLTF
TRBJ1-5 . TRBV19 once TGTGCCAGTAATATCTATAGCAATCAGCCCCAGCATTTT CASNIYSNQPQHF
TRBJ2-7 TRBD1 TRBV29-1 . TGCAGCGTTTCAAAGGGGACAGGGCGGAGCGAGCAGTACTTC CSVSKGTGRSEQYF
TRBJ2-2 . TRBV12-5 . TGTGCTAGTGGTTCTTCCAGGGGGGTTGACACCGGGGAGCTGTTTTTT CASGSSRGVDTGELFF
TRBJ1-2 . TRBV29-1 . TGCAGCGTTGACAGGGGCTATGGCTACACCTTC CSVDRGYGYTF
TRBJ2-1 . TRBV18 . TGTGCCAGCTCACGCGTCCTAGAGGGTTTCATTGAGCAGTTCTTC CASSRVLEGFIEQFF
TRBJ1-4 . TRBV11-1 . TGTGCCAGCAGTTCCCTTAATGAAAAACTGTTTTTT CASSSLNEKLFF
TRBJ1-3 . TRBV7-8 . TGTGCCAGCAGCTTACGGGGACTAGGACAAAGTGGAAACACCATATATTTT CASSLRGLGQSGNTIYF
TRBJ1-1 TRBD1 TRBV11-2 once TGTGCCAGCAGCTTAAAGGGACAGGAGAACACTGAAGCTTTCTTT CASSLKGQENTEAFF
TRBJ2-6 . TRBV19 . TGTGCCAGTAGTATCGCGGGGTCCTATCGCTCTGGGGCCAACGTCCTGACTTTC CASSIAGSYRSGANVLTF
TRBJ1-1 TRBD1 TRBV19 . TGTGCCAGTAGCCCACAGGGGGCGGACACTGAAGCTTTCTTT CASSPQGADTEAFF
TRBJ2-3 TRBD2 TRBV30 . TGTGCCTGGAGGAGGGGACTAGCGGGGAGCACAGATACGCAGTATTTT CAWRRGLAGSTDTQYF
TRBJ1-2 TRBD1 TRBV5-1 . TGCGCCAGCAGAAACGGACAGGTGGAGTACTATGGCTACACCTTC CASRNGQVEYYGYTF
TRBJ2-7 TRBD2 TRBV3-1/TRBV3-2 . TGTGCCAGCAGCCAACAGGCGGGGGGACCTTACGAGCAGTACTTC CASSQQAGGPYEQYF
TRBJ1-1 . TRBV5-1 . TGCGCCAGCAGCTTGGGTGGAGCGGGGGAAGCTTTCTTT CASSLGGAGEAFF
TRBJ1-4 . TRBV3-1/TRBV3-2 . TGTGCCAGCAGCCATGAACAGATAAATGAAAAACTGTTTTTT CASSHEQINEKLFF
TRBJ1-4 TRBD1 TRBV2 . TGTGCCAGCAGAGACAGGGATGTGGAAAAACTGTTTTTT CASRDRDVEKLFF
TRBJ1-5 . TRBV19 . TGTGCCAGTAGTATACAGGGTTCGGGCAATCAGCCCCAGCATTTT CASSIQGSGNQPQHF
TRBJ1-1 TRBD1 TRBV5-1 . TGCGCCAGCAGCTGGACAGGGGGGAGCACTGAAGCTTTCTTT CASSWTGGSTEAFF
TRBJ2-1 TRBD1 TRBV2 . TGTGCCAGCAGTACGACAGGGGGGATTAATGAGCAGTTCTTC CASSTTGGINEQFF
TRBJ2-1 TRBD2 TRBV27 . TGTGCCAGCAGCCGGGGGGGCCCCAGCTCCTACAATGAGCAGTTCTTC CASSRGGPSSYNEQFF
TRBJ1-5 . TRBV19 . TGTGCCAGTAGTATATTAGTAGGGGGTAATCAGCCCCAGCATTTT CASSILVGGNQPQHF
TRBJ2-7 . TRBV27 . TGTGCCAGCAGTCCCCGATACGGTTACGAGCAGTACTTC CASSPRYGYEQYF
TRBJ2-3 TRBD2 TRBV7-9 . TGTGCCAGCAGCCAAGGGACTAGCGGGGGGGGCACAGATACGCAGTATTTT CASSQGTSGGGTDTQYF
TRBJ2-2 TRBD1 TRBV12-5 . TGTGCTAGTGGTGACACCGACAGGGGAGCCACCGGGGAGCTGTTTTTT CASGDTDRGATGELFF